The clone carrying this T cell receptor beta chain was found a few times. Its specificity is not known. About 110 mL of blood, on average, came from one heparinised draw per donor. CDR3 length: 15 amino acids. Germline CDR1 is SGHRS and CDR2 is YFSETQ. With 0 bases removed from V and 0 bases from J, the gap between germline ends came to 8 bases. The data belong to a study of beta chain features in type 1 diabetes. As for the study in general: The study found patients and healthy donors alike in age, gender and cell yields. Study-wide results and caveats: Within each of all four CD4+ subsets, Type 1 diabetes patients had TCRB CDR3s that were moderately but significantly shorter. Within patients, naive, central memory and Treg TCRB repertoires seemed more similar than within healthy donors.

Since all of the isolated RNA was reverse transcribed, expressed TCRB transcripts were what got sequenced. Repertoires were generated with immunoSEQ multiplex PCR, while TCRdb's copy carries only in-frame clones and drops some. The data contain hundreds of thousands of clones, around 12% of them singletons. V is TRBV5-1 and J is TRBJ2-3; D unclear. The sequence was obtained from a woman under 30 with type 1 diabetes. The sample comprised naive CD4+ T cells from blood. Here the CDR3 reads CASSLVGRSTDTQYF. CDR3 coding DNA: TGCGCCAGCAGCTTGGTGGGCAGGAGCACAGATACGCAGTATTTT.